The 27 T cell receptor beta chains below all came from one sample that was sequenced in a study of blood T cell repertoires in COVID-19. Method: immunoSEQ multiplex PCR; TCRdb's copy keeps in-frame clones and lacks some. The sample contains about 63,000 clones, approximately 79% of which appear only once. The sequenced material came from peripheral blood. These receptors all stem from a human donor in a cohort sampled during active COVID-19.

The gene calls are TRBV13 and TRBJ1-1; possibly TRBD1 for D (5 bases). From germline, CDR1 is PRHDT and CDR2 FYEKMQ (reference sequence). CDR3 length equals 12 residues. V lost 4 bases to trimming and J lost 6 bases, with 9 bases between them. CDR3 coding DNA: TGTGCCAGCAGCTCCCCCAGGGCTGAAGCTTTCTTT. Encoded protein: CASSSPRAEAFF.

The chain carries TRBV2 and TRBJ1-1; D perhaps matches TRBD1 (5 bases). V lost 8 bases to trimming and J lost 5 bases, with 21 bases between them. The CDR3 spans 15 residues. CDR1 is SNHLY, CDR2 FYNNEI, per germline. CDR3 region: CASETGDLSITEAFF. DNA of the CDR3: TGTGCCAGCGAGACGGGGGATTTATCTATAACTGAAGCTTTCTTT.

This clone was picked up one time. The genes are TRBV19 and TRBJ2-3; D is perhaps TRBD2 (5 bases). Germline V CDR1 and CDR2: LNHDA, SQIVND (reference sequence). CDR3 size: 14 residues. Trimming took off 7 bases at V and 0 bases at J, with 11 bases between the two ends. CDR3 bases: TGTGCCAGTATTCCGAGCGGTAGCACAGATACGCAGTATTTT. Protein: CASIPSGSTDTQYF.

The chain combines TRBV10-3 with TRBJ2-5, with a tentative D call TRBD2 (5 bases). The CDR3 has 12 residues. V was pared by 8 bases and J by 0 bases, with 7 bases between. Looked up from germline, CDR1 is ENHRY and CDR2 is SYGVKD. The CDR3 bases are TGTGCCATCGGAGGACACCAAGAGACCCAGTACTTC. This encodes CAIGGHQETQYF.

This chain uses TRBV11-2 with TRBJ1-1, with TRBD1 matching 7 bases. Germline values: CDR1 SGHAT, CDR2 FQNNGV. V lost 4 bases and J lost 0; bases outside the gene matches: 11. This CDR3 spans 17 amino acids. In DNA, the CDR3 is TGTGCCAGCAGCTCCGGGACAGCTAATTTGATGAACACTGAAGCTTTCTTT. Translating it yields CASSSGTANLMNTEAFF.

The chain combines TRBV6-5 with TRBJ1-2, with unresolved D. This CDR3 is built from 14 residues. Between the trimmed V and J ends, which lost 0 bases and 7 bases, there was a span of 12 bases. CDR1 MNHEY and CDR2 SVGAGI come from the germline V gene. The CDR3 DNA reads as TGTGCCAGCAGTTACTCGGGCGGTGCGGGTGGCTACACCTTC. It codes for CASSYSGGAGGYTF.

V is TRBV10-1 and J is TRBJ2-5; 11 nucleotides align to TRBD2. Germline lookup yields CDR1 WNHNN and CDR2 SYGVQD (reference sequence). CDR3 length: 16 residues. After removal of 2 bases from V and 5 bases from J, the junction contained 7 bases not matched to a gene. CDR3 sequence: CASSEGSGREAETQYF. CDR3 bases: TGCGCCAGCAGTGAGGGTAGCGGGAGGGAGGCGGAGACCCAGTACTTC.

J is TRBJ2-5 and V is TRBV4-3; 9 bases are shared with TRBD1. With V trimmed by 6 bases and J by 4 bases, 9 bases remained unmatched. The CDR3 consists of 15 residues. The germline V gene encodes CDR1 LGHNA and CDR2 YSLEER. The CDR3 bases are TGCGCCAGCAGGCATACCGGGACAGGGAGAGAGACCCAGTACTTC. It translates to CASRHTGTGRETQYF.

The CDR3 protein is CASSSSVEQYF. The CDR3 DNA is TGTGCCAGCAGCTCTTCGGTCGAGCAGTACTTC. V and J are TRBV3-1 (or the pseudogene TRBV3-2) and TRBJ2-7; D is ambiguous. V lost 5 bases and J lost 6, with 8 bases in between. Per the germline V gene, CDR1 is LGHDT and CDR2 is YNNKEL (reference sequence). The CDR3 length is 11 residues.

The chain employs TRBV18 and TRBJ2-7; the match to TRBD2 covers 8 bases. Trimming took 2 bases from V and 0 from J; bases not matched to a gene: 3. The CDR3 runs 15 residues. The germline V gene encodes CDR1 KGHSH and CDR2 LQKENI. The CDR3, as DNA: TGTGCCAGCTCACCAATTAGCGGGACCTCCTACGAGCAGTACTTC. It encodes CASSPISGTSYEQYF. Looking up the rest from reference TRBV18 and TRBJ2-7 gives the full variable domain: NAGVMQNPRHLVRRRGQEARLRCSPMKGHSHVYWYRQLPEEGLKFMVYLQKENIIDESGMPKERFSAEFPKEGPSILRIQQVVRGDSAAYFCASSPISGTSYEQYFGPGTRLTVT.

This chain links TRBV2 with TRBJ2-1; 7 positions agree with TRBD2. The CDR3 spans 14 residues. V gave up 5 bases and J gave up 7 bases; unmatched junction bases: 8. Per the germline V gene, CDR1 is SNHLY and CDR2 is FYNNEI. The CDR3 is CASSYGGGVNEQFF. The CDR3 coding sequence is TGTGCCAGCAGTTATGGGGGGGGTGTGAATGAGCAGTTCTTC.

The rearrangement joins TRBV7-3 to TRBJ2-1; the match to TRBD2 covers 9 bases. The V and J ends lost 2 bases and 0 bases, in that order; junction bases with no gene match: 2. The length of the CDR3 is 16 residues. The V gene's germline CDR1 is SGHTA and CDR2 FQGTGA. The CDR3 DNA sequence: TGTGCCAGCAGCTTACTAGCGGGGAGCTCCTACAATGAGCAGTTCTTC. Its translation: CASSLLAGSSYNEQFF.

This chain joins TRBV4-3 and TRBJ2-7; 7 bases match TRBD1. The CDR3 sequence is 13 residues long. CDR1 and CDR2 (germline): LGHNA, YSLEER. V lost 4 bases, J lost 3 bases, and 3 bases stayed unmatched. CDR3 region: CASSPDRDYEQYF. The CDR3 DNA reads as TGCGCCAGCAGCCCAGACAGGGACTACGAGCAGTACTTC.

This chain's CDR3 is CASSPPGGVGTGELFF. The CDR3 region has the DNA TGTGCCAGCAGCCCTCCGGGGGGGGTTGGGACCGGGGAGCTGTTTTTT. This chain joins TRBV9 and TRBJ2-2, with TRBD2 matching 8 bases. This CDR3 is built from 16 residues. From germline, CDR1 is SGDLS and CDR2 YYNGEE. V shed 4 bases, J shed 5 bases, and the junction held 10 bases outside the gene matches.

This clone was found many times. V and J are TRBV24-1 and TRBJ1-5, with D tentatively TRBD1 (5 bases). CDR1 is KGHDR, CDR2 SFDVKD, per germline. The length of the CDR3 is 13 residues. Trimming shortened V by 9 bases and J by 4 bases, and 12 bases separated the two germline ends. The DNA for the CDR3 is TGTGCCACCGAGGCAGGGAATAATCAGCCCCAGCATTTT. It is translated as CATEAGNNQPQHF.

The chain uses TRBV19 and TRBJ1-2, with 10 bases matching TRBD1. Looked up from germline, CDR1 is LNHDA and CDR2 is SQIVND (reference sequence). Trimming took 7 bases from V and 3 from J; bases not matched to a gene: 8. The CDR3 runs 15 residues. Here the CDR3 reads CASIPGQGGYYGYTF. In DNA form, the CDR3 reads TGTGCCAGTATTCCCGGACAGGGGGGGTACTATGGCTACACCTTC.

V is TRBV5-1 and J is TRBJ2-5, with a tentative D call TRBD2 (7 bases). CDR1 is SGHRS and CDR2 is YFSETQ in the germline V gene. The CDR3 runs 15 residues. The V and J ends lost 0 bases and 4 bases respectively, with 13 bases between them. The CDR3 sequence is CASSLVSGGVETQYF. CDR3 sequence (DNA): TGCGCCAGCAGCTTGGTATCGGGGGGCGTAGAGACCCAGTACTTC.

V and J are TRBV6-5 and TRBJ1-6; TRBD1 matches at 8 bases. The V gene's germline CDR1 is MNHEY and CDR2 SVGAGI. The CDR3 runs 15 residues. V shed 6 bases and J 7 bases; nucleotides not matched to a gene: 8. CDR3 sequence reads: CASRPDREGNSPLHF. The CDR3 region has the DNA TGTGCCAGCAGACCGGACAGGGAGGGAAATTCACCCCTCCACTTT.

This clone was counted between two and nine times. CDR3 sequence (DNA): TGTGCCAGCAGCCAAGAGGCGAGGGCACAAAATTCACCCCTCCACTTT. Its protein product is CASSQEARAQNSPLHF. The chain couples TRBV4-2 to TRBJ1-6; D not certain. V was pared by 0 bases and J by 7 bases, with 13 bases between. The CDR3 length is 16 residues. The germline V gene has CDR1 LGHNA and CDR2 YNFKEQ.

V usage is TRBV20-1 and J usage is TRBJ2-3, with TRBD2 identical over 7 bases. The junction had 9 bases not matched to a gene; V was cut back by 3 bases and J by 6 bases. CDR3 size: 14 residues. The germline CDR1 and CDR2 sequences are DFQATT and SNEGSKA (reference sequence). The CDR3 loop is CSASGPGGPDTQYF. The CDR3 DNA reads TGCAGTGCTAGTGGACCGGGAGGTCCTGATACGCAGTATTTT.

The chain couples TRBV7-9 to TRBJ2-1, with D possibly being TRBD1 (5 bases). Germline V gives CDR1 SEHNR, CDR2 FQNEAQ (reference sequence). Deletions cut 5 bases from V and 9 bases from J, with 14 bases between. This CDR3 contains 13 residues. The CDR3 sequence is CASSQTDTGEQFF. The CDR3 nucleotides read TGTGCCAGCAGCCAGACAGATACTGGTGAGCAGTTCTTC.

The chain employs TRBV30 and TRBJ1-4, with D possibly TRBD1 on 5 matching bases. The CDR3 spans 15 residues. The V gene lost 4 bases and the J gene lost 3 bases, with 15 bases spanning the gap. Per germline, CDR1 GTSNPN and CDR2 SVGIG (reference sequence). The CDR3 protein is CAWMIRGGANEKLFF. Here the CDR3 DNA reads TGTGCCTGGATGATAAGGGGAGGCGCTAATGAAAAACTGTTTTTT.

DNA for the CDR3: TGTGCCAGCAGTCTACAGGTTATTGGCAATCAGCCCCAGCATTTT. Protein product: CASSLQVIGNQPQHF. This sequence joins TRBV28 and TRBJ1-5, with a possible D match to TRBD1 (5 bases). The CDR3 has 15 amino acids. Trimming pared 5 bases from V and 2 bases from J, leaving 13 bases between. Germline V gives CDR1 MDHEN, CDR2 SYDVKM.

This sequence joins TRBV6-6 and TRBJ1-1; tentatively, D is TRBD1 (5 bases). V was cut by 1 base and J by 6 bases, with 12 bases left in between. The CDR3 runs to 14 residues. Germline lookup yields CDR1 MNHNY and CDR2 SVGAGI (reference sequence). The CDR3 is CASSYLTDTSEAFF. DNA for the CDR3: TGTGCCAGCAGTTACTTGACAGATACTTCTGAAGCTTTCTTT.

The J gene is TRBJ1-1, the V gene TRBV3-1 (or the pseudogene TRBV3-2); a weak D match, TRBD1 (5 bases). This CDR3 has 13 amino acids. V lost 2 bases, J lost 6 bases, and 10 bases lay in between. Germline values: CDR1 LGHDT, CDR2 YNNKEL (reference sequence). CDR3 nucleotides: TGTGCCAGCAGCCAATGGGGGGGGGCTGAAGCTTTCTTT. It yields the protein CASSQWGGAEAFF.

This clone was seen a single time. DNA of the CDR3: TGTGCCAGCAGCGTAGCCCCCGGACAGAGCAATGAAAAACTGTTTTTT. It yields the protein CASSVAPGQSNEKLFF. This chain connects TRBV9 to TRBJ1-4; maybe TRBD1 (6 bases). This CDR3 spans 16 amino acids. The germline CDR1 and CDR2 sequences are SGDLS and YYNGEE. V was shortened by 0 bases and J by 5 bases, with 14 bases between the two germline ends. Combining the CDR3 with reference TRBV9 and TRBJ1-4 gives the whole variable domain DSGVTQTPKHLITATGQRVTLRCSPRSGDLSVYWYQQSLDQGLQFLIQYYNGEERAKGNILERFSAQQFPDLHSELNLSSLELGDSALYFCASSVAPGQSNEKLFFGSGTQLSVL.

This clone has more than one count but fewer than ten. This chain links TRBV6-5 with TRBJ1-4; weak D call: TRBD1 (5 bases). CDR1 and CDR2 from the germline V gene are MNHEY and SVGAGI. The V end was cut by 6 bases, the J end by 6 bases, with 14 bases between. The CDR3 has 14 amino acids. Here the CDR3 reads CASSSAGWDEKLFF. In nucleotides, the CDR3 is TGTGCCAGCAGCTCCGCAGGGTGGGATGAAAAACTGTTTTTT.